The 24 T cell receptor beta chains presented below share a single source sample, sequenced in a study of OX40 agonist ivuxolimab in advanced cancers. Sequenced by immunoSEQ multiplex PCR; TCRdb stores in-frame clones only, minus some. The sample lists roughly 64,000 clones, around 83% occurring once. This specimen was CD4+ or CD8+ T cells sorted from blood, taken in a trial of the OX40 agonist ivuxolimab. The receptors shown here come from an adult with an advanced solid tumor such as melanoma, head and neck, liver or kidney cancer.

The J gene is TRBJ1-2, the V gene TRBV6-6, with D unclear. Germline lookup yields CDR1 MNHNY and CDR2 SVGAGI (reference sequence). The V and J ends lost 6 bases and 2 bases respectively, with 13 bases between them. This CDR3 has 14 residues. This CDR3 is CASRAGGPNYGYTF. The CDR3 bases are TGTGCCAGCAGGGCTGGAGGGCCCAACTATGGCTACACCTTC.

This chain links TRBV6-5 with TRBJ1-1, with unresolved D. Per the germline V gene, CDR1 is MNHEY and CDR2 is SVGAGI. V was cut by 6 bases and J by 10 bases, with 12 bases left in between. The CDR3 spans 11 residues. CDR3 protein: CASRNQFGAFF. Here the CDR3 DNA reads TGTGCCAGCAGGAACCAGTTCGGAGCTTTCTTT.

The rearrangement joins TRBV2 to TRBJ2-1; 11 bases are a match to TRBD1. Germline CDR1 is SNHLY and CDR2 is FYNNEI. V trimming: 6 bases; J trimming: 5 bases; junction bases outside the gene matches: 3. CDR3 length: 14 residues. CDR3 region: CASRDRGPDNEQFF. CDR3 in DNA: TGTGCCAGCAGGGACAGGGGGCCCGACAATGAGCAGTTCTTC.

CDR3 amino acids: CASSDWLGVRVLKEKDTQYF. The CDR3 region has the DNA TGTGCCAGCAGTGACTGGTTAGGGGTTCGGGTACTTAAGGAGAAAGATACGCAGTATTTT. The J gene is TRBJ2-3, the V gene TRBV6-4; tentatively, D is TRBD1 (5 bases). Germline CDR1 is MRHNA and CDR2 is SNTAGT. V lost 1 base and J lost 5, with 28 bases in between. The CDR3 runs 20 residues.

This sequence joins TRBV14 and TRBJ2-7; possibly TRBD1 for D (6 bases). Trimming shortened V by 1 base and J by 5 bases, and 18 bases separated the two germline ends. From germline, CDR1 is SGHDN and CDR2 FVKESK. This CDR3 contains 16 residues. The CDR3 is CASSQVPGVLAHEQYF. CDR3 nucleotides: TGTGCCAGCAGCCAAGTTCCAGGGGTGCTGGCCCACGAGCAGTACTTC. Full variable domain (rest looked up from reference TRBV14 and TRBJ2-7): EAGVTQFPSHSVIEKGQTVTLRCDPISGHDNLYWYRRVMGKEIKFLLHFVKESKQDESGMPNNRFLAERTGGTYSTLKVQPAELEDSGVYFCASSQVPGVLAHEQYFGPGTRLTVT.

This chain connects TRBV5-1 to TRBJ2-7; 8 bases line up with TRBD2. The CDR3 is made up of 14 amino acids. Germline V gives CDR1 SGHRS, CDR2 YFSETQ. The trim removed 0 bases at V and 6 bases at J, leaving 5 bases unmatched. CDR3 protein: CASSLDSGIGEQYF. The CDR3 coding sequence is TGCGCCAGCAGCTTGGATAGCGGGATAGGCGAGCAGTACTTC. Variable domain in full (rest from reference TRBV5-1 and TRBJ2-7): KAGVTQTPRYLIKTRGQQVTLSCSPISGHRSVSWYQQTPGQGLQFLFEYFSETQRNKGNFPGRFSGRQFSNSRSEMNVSTLELGDSALYLCASSLDSGIGEQYFGPGTRLTVT.

Here the CDR3 DNA reads TGTGCCAGCAGCTTATGGACAGCCTTGAACACTGAAGCTTTCTTT. This encodes CASSLWTALNTEAFF. The chain employs TRBV7-9 and TRBJ1-1; possible D gene TRBD1, 6 bases. The CDR3 contains 15 residues. The ends were cut back, 2 bases at V and 0 bases at J, with 10 bases in the middle. Germline CDR1 SEHNR, CDR2 FQNEAQ (reference sequence). Supplemented by reference TRBV7-9 and TRBJ1-1, the full variable domain reads DTGVSQNPRHKITKRGQNVTFRCDPISEHNRLYWYRQTLGQGPEFLTYFQNEAQLEKSRLLSDRFSAERPKGSFSTLEIQRTEQGDSAMYLCASSLWTALNTEAFFGQGTRLTVV.

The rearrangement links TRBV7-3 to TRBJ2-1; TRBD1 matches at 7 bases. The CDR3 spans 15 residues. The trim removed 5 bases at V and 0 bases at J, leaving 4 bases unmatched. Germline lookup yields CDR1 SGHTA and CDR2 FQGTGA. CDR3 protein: CASSTQGVSYNEQFF. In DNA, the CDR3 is TGTGCCAGCAGCACGCAGGGGGTCTCCTACAATGAGCAGTTCTTC. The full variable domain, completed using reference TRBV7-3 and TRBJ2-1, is GAGVSQTPSNKVTEKGKYVELRCDPISGHTALYWYRQSLGQGPEFLIYFQGTGAADDSGLPNDRFFAVRPEGSVSTLKIQRTERGDSAVYLCASSTQGVSYNEQFFGPGTRLTVL.

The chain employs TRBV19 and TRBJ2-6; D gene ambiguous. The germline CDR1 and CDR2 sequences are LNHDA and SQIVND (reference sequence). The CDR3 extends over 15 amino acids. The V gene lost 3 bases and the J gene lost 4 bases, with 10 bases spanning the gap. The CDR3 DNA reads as TGTGCCAGTAGTATTGGAGACGCAGGGGCCAACGTCCTGACTTTC. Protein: CASSIGDAGANVLTF.

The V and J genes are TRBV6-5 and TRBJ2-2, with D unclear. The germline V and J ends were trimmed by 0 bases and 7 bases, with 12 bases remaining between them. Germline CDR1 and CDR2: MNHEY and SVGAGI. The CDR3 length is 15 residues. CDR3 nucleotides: TGTGCCAGCAGTTACTCCCTCTTGGGCCTCGGGGAGCTGTTTTTT. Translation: CASSYSLLGLGELFF.

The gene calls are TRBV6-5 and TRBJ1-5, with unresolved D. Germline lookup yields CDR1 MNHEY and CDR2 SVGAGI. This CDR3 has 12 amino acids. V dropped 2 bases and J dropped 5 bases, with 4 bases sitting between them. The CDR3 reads CASSYGDQPQHF. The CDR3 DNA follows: TGTGCCAGCAGTTACGGTGATCAGCCCCAGCATTTT.

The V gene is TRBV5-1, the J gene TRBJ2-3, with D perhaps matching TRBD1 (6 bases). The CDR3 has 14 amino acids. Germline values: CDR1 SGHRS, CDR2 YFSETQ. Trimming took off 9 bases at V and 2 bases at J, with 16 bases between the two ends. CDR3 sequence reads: CATEKGDITDTQYF. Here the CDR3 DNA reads TGCGCCACCGAGAAGGGGGACATCACAGATACGCAGTATTTT.

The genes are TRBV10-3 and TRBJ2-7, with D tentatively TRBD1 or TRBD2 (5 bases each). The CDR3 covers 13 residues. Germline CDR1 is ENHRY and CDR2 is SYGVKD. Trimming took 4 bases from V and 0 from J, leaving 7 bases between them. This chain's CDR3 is CAISGGDSYEQYF. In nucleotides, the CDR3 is TGTGCCATCAGTGGAGGGGACTCCTACGAGCAGTACTTC.

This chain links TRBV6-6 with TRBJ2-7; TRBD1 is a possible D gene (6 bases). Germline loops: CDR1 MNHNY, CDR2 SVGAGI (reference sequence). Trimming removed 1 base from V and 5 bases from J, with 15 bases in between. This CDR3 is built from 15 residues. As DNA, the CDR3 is TGTGCCAGCAGTTACTTTCCGACAGGCCAAGACGAGCAGTACTTC. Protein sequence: CASSYFPTGQDEQYF.

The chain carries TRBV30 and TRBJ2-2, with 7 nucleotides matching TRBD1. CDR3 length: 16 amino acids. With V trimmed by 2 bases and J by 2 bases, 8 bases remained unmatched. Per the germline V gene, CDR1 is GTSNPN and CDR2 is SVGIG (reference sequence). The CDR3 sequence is CAWSQLGTVNTGELFF. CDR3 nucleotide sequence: TGTGCCTGGAGTCAGCTCGGGACAGTTAACACCGGGGAGCTGTTTTTT.

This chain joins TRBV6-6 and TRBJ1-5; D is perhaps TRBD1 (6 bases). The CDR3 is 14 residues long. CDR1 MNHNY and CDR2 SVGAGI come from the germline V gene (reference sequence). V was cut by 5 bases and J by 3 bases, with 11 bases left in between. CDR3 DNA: TGTGCCAGCAGTGTACGGGGGGCCAATCAGCCCCAGCATTTT. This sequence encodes CASSVRGANQPQHF.

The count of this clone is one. CDR3 amino acids: CASSPPVGGNTIYF. In DNA, the CDR3 is TGTGCCAGTAGTCCCCCGGTCGGCGGAAACACCATATATTTT. The V and J genes are TRBV19 and TRBJ1-3, with D unresolved. CDR3 length: 14 residues. The germline CDR1 and CDR2 sequences are LNHDA and SQIVND (reference sequence). V lost 5 bases to trimming and J lost 4 bases, with 12 bases between them.

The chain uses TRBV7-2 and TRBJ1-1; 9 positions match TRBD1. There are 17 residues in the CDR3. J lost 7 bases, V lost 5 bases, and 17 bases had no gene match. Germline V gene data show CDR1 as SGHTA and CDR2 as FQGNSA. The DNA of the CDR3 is TGTGCCAGCAGCACCCTACAGGGGGCAACGGGACTCGGTGAAGCTTTCTTT. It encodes CASSTLQGATGLGEAFF.

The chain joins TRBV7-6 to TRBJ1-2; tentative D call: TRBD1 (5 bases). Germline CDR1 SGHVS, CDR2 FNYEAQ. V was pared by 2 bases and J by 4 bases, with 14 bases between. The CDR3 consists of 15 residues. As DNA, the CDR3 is TGTGCCAGCAGCTTAACGCCCCAGGGCGGCTATGGCTACACCTTC. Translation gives CASSLTPQGGYGYTF.

CDR3 in amino acids: CSTLDTSAYNEQFF. The CDR3 nucleotides read TGCAGCACGCTCGATACTAGCGCCTACAATGAGCAGTTCTTC. The rearrangement joins TRBV29-1 to TRBJ2-1; 7 positions agree with TRBD2. The CDR3 runs to 14 residues. The germline V gene encodes CDR1 SQVTM and CDR2 ANQGSEA. The ends lost 8 bases at V and 2 bases at J; junction bases unmatched: 9.

The CDR3 nucleotides are TGTGCCATCAGTGAGTTCGGACAGCTAGATGGCTACACCTTC. It yields the protein CAISEFGQLDGYTF. The rearrangement links TRBV10-3 to TRBJ1-2; a weak D match, TRBD1 (6 bases). The germline CDR1 and CDR2 sequences are ENHRY and SYGVKD. The V and J ends lost 1 base and 6 bases respectively, with 12 bases between them. The CDR3 is made up of 14 amino acids.

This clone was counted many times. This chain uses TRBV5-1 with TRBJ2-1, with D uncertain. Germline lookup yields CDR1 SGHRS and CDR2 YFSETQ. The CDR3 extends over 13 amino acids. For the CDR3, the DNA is TGCGCTACCCCTCCATACACGGGCAATGAGCAGTTCTTC. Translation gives CATPPYTGNEQFF.

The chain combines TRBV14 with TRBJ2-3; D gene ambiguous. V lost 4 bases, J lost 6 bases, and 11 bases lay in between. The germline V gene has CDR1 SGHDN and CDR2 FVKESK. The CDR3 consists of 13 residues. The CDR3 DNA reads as TGTGCCAGCAGCCTCGAGGTCCGGGATACGCAGTATTTT. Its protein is CASSLEVRDTQYF.

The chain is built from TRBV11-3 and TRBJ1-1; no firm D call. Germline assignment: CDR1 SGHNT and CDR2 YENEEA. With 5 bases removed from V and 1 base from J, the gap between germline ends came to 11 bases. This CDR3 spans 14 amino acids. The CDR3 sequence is CASSREVENTEAFF. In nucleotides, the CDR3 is TGTGCCAGCAGCCGCGAAGTAGAGAACACTGAAGCTTTCTTT.